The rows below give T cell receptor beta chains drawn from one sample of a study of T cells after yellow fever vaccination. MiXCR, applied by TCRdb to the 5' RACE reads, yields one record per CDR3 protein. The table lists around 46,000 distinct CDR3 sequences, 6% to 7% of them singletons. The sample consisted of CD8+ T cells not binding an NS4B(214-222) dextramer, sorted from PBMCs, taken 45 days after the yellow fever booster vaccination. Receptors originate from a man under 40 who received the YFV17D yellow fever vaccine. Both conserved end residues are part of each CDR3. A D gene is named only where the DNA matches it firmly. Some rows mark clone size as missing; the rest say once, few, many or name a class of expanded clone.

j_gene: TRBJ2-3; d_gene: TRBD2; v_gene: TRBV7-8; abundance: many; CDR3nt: TGTGCCAGCAGCAGTTTAGCGGGTGACACAGATACGCAGTATTTT; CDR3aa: CASSSLAGDTDTQYF
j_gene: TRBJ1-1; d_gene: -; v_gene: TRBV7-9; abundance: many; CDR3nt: TGTGCCAGCAGTCGGGACCCCGGTCTCACTGAAGCTTTCTTT; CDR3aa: CASSRDPGLTEAFF
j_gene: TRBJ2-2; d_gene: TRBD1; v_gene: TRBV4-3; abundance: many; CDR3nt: TGCGCCAGCAGCCTCGGACAGGGGGCTTTGGCCGGGGAGCTGTTTTTT; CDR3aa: CASSLGQGALAGELFF
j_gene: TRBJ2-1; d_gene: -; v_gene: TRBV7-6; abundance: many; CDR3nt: TGTGCCAGCGGCAGGGGCGATGAGCAGTTCTTC; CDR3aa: CASGRGDEQFF
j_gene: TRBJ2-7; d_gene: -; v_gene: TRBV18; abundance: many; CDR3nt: TGTGCCAGCTCACCCGGGACGGAATACGAGCAGTACTTC; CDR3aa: CASSPGTEYEQYF
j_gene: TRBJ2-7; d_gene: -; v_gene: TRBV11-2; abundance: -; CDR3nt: TGTGCCAGCAGCTTAGATCTAGGTGAATCCTACGAGCAGTACTTC; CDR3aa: CASSLDLGESYEQYF
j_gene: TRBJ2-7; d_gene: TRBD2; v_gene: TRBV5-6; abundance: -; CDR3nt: TGTGCCAGCAGCTACGGGACTAGCGGAACCTACGAGCAGTACTTC; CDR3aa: CASSYGTSGTYEQYF
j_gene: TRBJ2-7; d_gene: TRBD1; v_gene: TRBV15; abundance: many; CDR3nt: TGTGCCACCAGCAGCCTGGGACAGGGCTCCTACGAGCAGTACTTC; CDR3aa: CATSSLGQGSYEQYF
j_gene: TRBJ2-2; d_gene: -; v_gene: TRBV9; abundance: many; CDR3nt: TGTGCCAGCAGCGTAGGAGGGGGGACCGGGGAGCTGTTTTTT; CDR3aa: CASSVGGGTGELFF
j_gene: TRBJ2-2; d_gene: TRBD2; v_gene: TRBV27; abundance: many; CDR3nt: TGTGCCAGCAGTCCGCGAGATAGCGGGACTTTCACCGGGGAGCTGTTTTTT; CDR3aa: CASSPRDSGTFTGELFF
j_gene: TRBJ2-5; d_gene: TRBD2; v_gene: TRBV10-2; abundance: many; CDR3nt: TGCGCCAGCAGCCCCGGGACTAGCGGGATTGGGACCCAGTACTTC; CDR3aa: CASSPGTSGIGTQYF
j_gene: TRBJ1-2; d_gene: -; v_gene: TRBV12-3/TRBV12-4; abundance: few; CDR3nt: TGTGCCAGCAGCCCTACAGGGCATGGCTACACCTTC; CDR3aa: CASSPTGHGYTF
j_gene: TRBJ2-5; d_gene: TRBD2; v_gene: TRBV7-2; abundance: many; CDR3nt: TGTGCCAGCAGCTCGAAACCGGGACTAGACCAAGAGACCCAGTACTTC; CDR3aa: CASSSKPGLDQETQYF
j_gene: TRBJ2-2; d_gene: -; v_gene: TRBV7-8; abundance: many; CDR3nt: TGTGCCAGCGACTACGGGAGCGGGGAGCTGTTTTTT; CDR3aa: CASDYGSGELFF
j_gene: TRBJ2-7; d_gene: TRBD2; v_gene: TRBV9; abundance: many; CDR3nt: TGTGCCAGCAGCAACCTCGAGGCTAGCGGATCCTACGAGCAGTACTTC; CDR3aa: CASSNLEASGSYEQYF
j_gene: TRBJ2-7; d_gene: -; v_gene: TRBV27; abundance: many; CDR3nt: TGTGCCAGCAGTTTGGGAGGGGGAGGGCCGGTAGAAGAGCAGTACTTC; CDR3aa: CASSLGGGGPVEEQYF
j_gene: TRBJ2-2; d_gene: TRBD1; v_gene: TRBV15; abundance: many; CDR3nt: TGTGCCACCCGAAAGTCGACAGGGCCCACCGGGGAGCTGTTTTTT; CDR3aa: CATRKSTGPTGELFF
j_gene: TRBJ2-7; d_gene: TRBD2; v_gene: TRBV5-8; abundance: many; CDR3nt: TGTGCCAGCAGCCCAGGACTAGCGGGAGTTGAGGGCGAGCAGTACTTC; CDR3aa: CASSPGLAGVEGEQYF
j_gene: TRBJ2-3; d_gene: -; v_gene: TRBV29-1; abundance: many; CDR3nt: TGCAGCGGTGCCTATTCATGGGGGGGCAGCCAGAGCACAGATACGCAGTATTTT; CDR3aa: CSGAYSWGGSQSTDTQYF
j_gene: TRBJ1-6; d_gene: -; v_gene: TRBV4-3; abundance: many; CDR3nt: TGCGCCAGCAGCCAAGATCCGGGACAAAATTCACCCCTCCACTTT; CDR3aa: CASSQDPGQNSPLHF
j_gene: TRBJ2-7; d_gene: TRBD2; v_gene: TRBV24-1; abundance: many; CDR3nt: TGTGCCACCAGTGACCGGGGACTAGCCTACGAGCAGTACTTC; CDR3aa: CATSDRGLAYEQYF
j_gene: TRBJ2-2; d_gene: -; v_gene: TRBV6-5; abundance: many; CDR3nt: TGTGCCAGCAGTTACTCTGACAGGCCCACCGGGGAGCTGTTTTTT; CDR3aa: CASSYSDRPTGELFF
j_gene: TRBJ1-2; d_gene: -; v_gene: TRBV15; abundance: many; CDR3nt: TGTGCCACCAGCAGAGAGGAGGGGGATGGCTACACCTTC; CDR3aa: CATSREEGDGYTF
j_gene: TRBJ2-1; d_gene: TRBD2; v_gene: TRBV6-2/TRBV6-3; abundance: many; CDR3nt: TGTGCCAGCAGTTCCGGGACTAGCGGGATAAGCTCCTACAATGAGCAGTTCTTC; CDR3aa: CASSSGTSGISSYNEQFF
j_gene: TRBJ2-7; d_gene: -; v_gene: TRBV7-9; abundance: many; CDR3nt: TGTGCCAGCAGCTTAGTGGGATCAATTTCCGCCTACGAGCAGTACTTC; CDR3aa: CASSLVGSISAYEQYF
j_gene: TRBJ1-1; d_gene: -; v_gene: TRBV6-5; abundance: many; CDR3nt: TGTGCCAGCAGTTACTCTGGGACCCTAAACACTGAAGCTTTCTTT; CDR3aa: CASSYSGTLNTEAFF
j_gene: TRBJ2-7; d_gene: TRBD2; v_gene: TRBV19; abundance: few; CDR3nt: TGTGCCAGTAGGAGTCAGCGGGGAAGCTCCTACGAGCAGTACTTC; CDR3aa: CASRSQRGSSYEQYF
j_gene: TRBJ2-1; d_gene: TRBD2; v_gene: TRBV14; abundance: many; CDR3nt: TGTGCCAGCAGCCAAGGACTAGCGAACTATTACAATGAGCAGTTCTTC; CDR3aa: CASSQGLANYYNEQFF
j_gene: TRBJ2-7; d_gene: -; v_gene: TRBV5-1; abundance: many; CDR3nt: TGCGCCAGCAGCGCCCCCGACTACGAGCAGTACTTC; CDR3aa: CASSAPDYEQYF
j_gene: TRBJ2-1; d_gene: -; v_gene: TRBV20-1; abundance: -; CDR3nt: TGCAGTGCTAGATTAGTGAATGAGCAGTTCTTC; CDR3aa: CSARLVNEQFF
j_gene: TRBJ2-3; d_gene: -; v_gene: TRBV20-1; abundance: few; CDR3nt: TGCAGTGCTAGCTGGTGGCAGGAGGGCCTAGAGGCAGATACGCAGTATTTT; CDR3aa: CSASWWQEGLEADTQYF
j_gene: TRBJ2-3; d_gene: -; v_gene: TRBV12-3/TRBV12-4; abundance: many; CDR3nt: TGTGCCAGCGGGATAACTAGCACAGATACGCAGTATTTT; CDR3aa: CASGITSTDTQYF
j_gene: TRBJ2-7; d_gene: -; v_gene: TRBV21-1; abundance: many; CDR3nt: TGTGCCAGCAGCACGCAGGGGCGAAGAACAACCTACGAGCAGTACTTC; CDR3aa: CASSTQGRRTTYEQYF
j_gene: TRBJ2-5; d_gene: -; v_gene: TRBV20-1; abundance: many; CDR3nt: TGCAGTGCTAGGGGACATGGATGGGAACAAGAGACCCAGTACTTC; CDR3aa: CSARGHGWEQETQYF
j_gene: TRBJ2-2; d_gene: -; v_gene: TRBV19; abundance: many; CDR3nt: TGTGCCACGATTGGATGGGAGACGGGCACCGGGGAGCTGTTTTTT; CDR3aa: CATIGWETGTGELFF
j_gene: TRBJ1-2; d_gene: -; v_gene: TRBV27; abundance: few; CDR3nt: TGTGCCAGCAGCCCCGGGATTCCTATGGCTATTACCTTC; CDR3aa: CASSPGIPMAITF
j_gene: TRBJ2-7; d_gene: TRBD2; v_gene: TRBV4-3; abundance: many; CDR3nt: TGCGCCAGCAGCCCGGCAGCGGGGGCCCTCTCCTACGAGCAGTACTTC; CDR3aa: CASSPAAGALSYEQYF
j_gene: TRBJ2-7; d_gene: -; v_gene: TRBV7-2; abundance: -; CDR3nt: TGTGCCAGCGGGGGTTCCTACGAGCAGTACTTC; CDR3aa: CASGGSYEQYF
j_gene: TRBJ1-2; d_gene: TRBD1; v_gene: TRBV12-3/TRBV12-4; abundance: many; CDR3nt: TGTGCCAGCAGCCCCGGGACAGGGTTTTATGGCTACACCTTC; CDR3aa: CASSPGTGFYGYTF
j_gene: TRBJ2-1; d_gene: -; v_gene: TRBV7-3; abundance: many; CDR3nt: TGTGCCAGCAGCTCCGAGGGGGCCTACAATGAGCAGTTCTTC; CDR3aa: CASSSEGAYNEQFF
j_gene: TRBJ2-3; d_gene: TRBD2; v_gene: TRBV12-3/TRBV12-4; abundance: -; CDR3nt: TGTGCCAGCAGTCCCAGCGGGGGCTTCACGGATACGCAGTATTTT; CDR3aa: CASSPSGGFTDTQYF
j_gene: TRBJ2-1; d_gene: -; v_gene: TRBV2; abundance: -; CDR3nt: TGTGCCAGCAGTGAAGCGCTTATCCGGGTCTTGGCCCAGTCTGAGCAGTTCTTC; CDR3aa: CASSEALIRVLAQSEQFF
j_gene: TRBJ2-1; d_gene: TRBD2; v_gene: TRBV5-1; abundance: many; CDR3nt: TGCGCCAGCAGCCCCCCGTTGGGAGCGGGAGCGTCCTACAATGAGCAGTTCTTC; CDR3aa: CASSPPLGAGASYNEQFF
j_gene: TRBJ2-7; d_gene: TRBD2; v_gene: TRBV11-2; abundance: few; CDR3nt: TGTGCCAGCAGCTTAGACCCCCCTAGCGGGACTTCCCGAGGGGGGGAGCAGTACTTC; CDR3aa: CASSLDPPSGTSRGGEQYF
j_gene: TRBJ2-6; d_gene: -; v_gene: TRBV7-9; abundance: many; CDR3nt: TGTGCCAGCAGCTCGCAGCTAATCTCTGGGGCCAACGTCCTGACTTTC; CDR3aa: CASSSQLISGANVLTF
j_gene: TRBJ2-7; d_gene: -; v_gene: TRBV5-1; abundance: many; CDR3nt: TGCGCCAGCAGCTTGGGAGACGAGCAGTACTTC; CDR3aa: CASSLGDEQYF
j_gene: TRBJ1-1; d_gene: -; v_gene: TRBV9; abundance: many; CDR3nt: TGTGCCAGCAGCGTAGCGGGAGTCTGGGACACTGAAGCTTTCTTT; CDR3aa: CASSVAGVWDTEAFF
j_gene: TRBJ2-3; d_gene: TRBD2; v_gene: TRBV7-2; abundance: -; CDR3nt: TGTGCCAGCAGCTCGGGACTAGCGGGAGTTGGCAGGGATACGCAGTATTTT; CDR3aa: CASSSGLAGVGRDTQYF
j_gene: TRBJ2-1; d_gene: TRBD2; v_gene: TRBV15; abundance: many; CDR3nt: TGTGCCACCAGCAGAGCAAACCCCGGGACTAGCGGGAGTTACAATGAGCAGTTCTTC; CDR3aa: CATSRANPGTSGSYNEQFF
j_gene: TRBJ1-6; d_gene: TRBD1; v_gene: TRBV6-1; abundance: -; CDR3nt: TGTGCCAGCAGTACCCTACAGGGGACACATAATTCACCCCTCCACTTT; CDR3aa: CASSTLQGTHNSPLHF
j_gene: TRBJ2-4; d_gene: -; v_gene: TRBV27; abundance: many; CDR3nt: TGTGCCAGCAGTTTACCGTCCCTCGGGCTCCAGTACTTC; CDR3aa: CASSLPSLGLQYF
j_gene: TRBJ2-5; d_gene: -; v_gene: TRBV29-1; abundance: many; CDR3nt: TGCAGCGTTGAAGGGGGTGAAGAGACCCAGTACTTC; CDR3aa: CSVEGGEETQYF
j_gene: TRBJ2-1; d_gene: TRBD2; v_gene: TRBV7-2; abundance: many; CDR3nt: TGTGCCAGCAGCCTCTCGATAGCGGGAGGCCTGTTCTTC; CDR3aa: CASSLSIAGGLFF
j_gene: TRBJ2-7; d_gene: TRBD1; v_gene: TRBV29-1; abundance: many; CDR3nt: TGCAGCGTTGAAGATACAGGGGCCTACGAGCAGTACTTC; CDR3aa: CSVEDTGAYEQYF
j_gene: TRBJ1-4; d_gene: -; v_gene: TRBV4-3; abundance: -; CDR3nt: TGCGCCAGCAGCCAAGCATATTTTGACCGGGAAAAACTGTTTTTT; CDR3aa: CASSQAYFDREKLFF
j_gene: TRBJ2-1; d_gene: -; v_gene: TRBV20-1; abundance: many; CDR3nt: TGCAGTGCTAGAGGACAGCCGTTCTACAATGAGCAGTTCTTC; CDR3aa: CSARGQPFYNEQFF
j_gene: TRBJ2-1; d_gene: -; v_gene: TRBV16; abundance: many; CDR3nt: TGTGCCAGCAGCGCAGAGGTAGGCTCCTACAATGAGCAGTTCTTC; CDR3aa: CASSAEVGSYNEQFF
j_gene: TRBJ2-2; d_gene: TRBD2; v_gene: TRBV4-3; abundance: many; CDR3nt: TGCGCCAGCAGCCAAGGCGGCAGACTAGCGGGAGCCTTCGGGGAGCTGTTTTTT; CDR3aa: CASSQGGRLAGAFGELFF